The 14 T cell receptor beta chains listed next were all sequenced from one sample in a study of cytomegalovirus exposure and HLA in healthy donors. The assay was immunoSEQ multiplex PCR, and TCRdb's table has in-frame clones only and misses some. This sample has around 98,000 clones, with less than 90% found just once. Sample: PBMCs. These receptors were obtained from a man aged 18 to 29 in good health and CMV-seropositive.

The J gene is TRBJ1-2, the V gene TRBV19; the match to TRBD1 covers 8 bases. V lost 6 bases and J lost 4; bases outside the gene matches: 10. There are 15 residues in the CDR3. The germline V gene encodes CDR1 LNHDA and CDR2 SQIVND (reference sequence). In DNA, the CDR3 is TGTGCCAGTAGGAACGACAGGGGAGGTACCTATGGCTACACCTTC. Encoded protein: CASRNDRGGTYGYTF.

In DNA form, the CDR3 reads TGTGCCAGCAGCCAAGATGGATACGCCGGGACGGGGGGGGAAAGAAGGTCCTACAATGAGCAGTTCTTC. This encodes CASSQDGYAGTGGERRSYNEQFF. This sequence joins TRBV4-2 and TRBJ2-1; 8 nucleotides line up with TRBD2. This CDR3 has 23 residues. CDR1 and CDR2 (germline): LGHNA, YNFKEQ. The V and J ends lost 0 bases and 1 base, in that order; junction bases with no gene match: 23.

The chain has TRBV5-1 and TRBJ2-7; D is undetermined. CDR3 size: 11 residues. Trimming shortened V by 3 bases and J by 2 bases, and 3 bases separated the two germline ends. Germline CDR1 reads SGHRS; CDR2 reads YFSETQ. CDR3 DNA: TGCGCCAGCAGCTCAGCCTACGAGCAGTACTTC. Amino acid sequence: CASSSAYEQYF.

The chain carries TRBV28 and TRBJ1-3; D possibly corresponds to TRBD1 (6 bases). This CDR3 has 15 residues. Between the trimmed V and J ends, which lost 8 bases and 1 base, there was a span of 15 bases. Germline V gives CDR1 MDHEN, CDR2 SYDVKM. The CDR3 DNA reads TGTGCCAGCGGGGGGGTACAGGGATCTGGAAACACCATATATTTT. This gives the protein CASGGVQGSGNTIYF.

The rearrangement links TRBV19 to TRBJ2-5; the match to TRBD2 covers 8 bases. In germline, CDR1 is LNHDA, CDR2 SQIVND (reference sequence). After removal of 5 bases from V and 0 bases from J, the junction contained 11 bases not matched to a gene. This CDR3 comprises 17 residues. The CDR3 nucleotides read TGTGCCAGTAGTTTATCAGGAGCGGGAGTTGACCAAGAGACCCAGTACTTC. It is translated as CASSLSGAGVDQETQYF.

This chain uses TRBV29-1 with TRBJ2-5, with D hard to call. V lost 7 bases to trimming and J lost 2 bases, with 14 bases between them. CDR3 length: 13 amino acids. CDR1 and CDR2 (germline): SQVTM, ANQGSEA. The CDR3 bases are TGCAGCGCCAACCCCGGAGTTCAAGAGACCCAGTACTTC. Protein: CSANPGVQETQYF.

The rearrangement links TRBV7-8 to TRBJ2-1, with D tentatively TRBD1 (7 bases). Between the trimmed V and J ends, which lost 5 bases and 6 bases, there was a span of 14 bases. CDR1 is SGHVS, CDR2 FQNEAQ, per germline. This CDR3 has 14 residues. The CDR3 sequence is CASSNIQGGNEQFF. The CDR3 DNA reads TGTGCCAGCAGCAACATCCAGGGGGGCAATGAGCAGTTCTTC.

The DNA of the CDR3 is TGTGCCAGCAGTGTGATAGACAGGAGAAATCAGCCCCAGCATTTT. Amino acid sequence: CASSVIDRRNQPQHF. V and J are TRBV28 and TRBJ1-5; D possibly corresponds to TRBD1 (6 bases). The CDR3 covers 15 residues. Germline V lookup: CDR1 MDHEN, CDR2 SYDVKM. The germline V and J ends were trimmed by 5 bases and 4 bases, with 15 bases remaining between them.

The CDR3 protein is CASAMTGGAVGGNTIYF. In DNA, the CDR3 is TGTGCCAGCGCCATGACAGGGGGCGCAGTTGGTGGAAACACCATATATTTT. This sequence joins TRBV18 and TRBJ1-3; TRBD1 agrees at 10 bases. CDR3 length: 17 amino acids. Germline loops: CDR1 KGHSH, CDR2 LQKENI. V gave up 8 bases and J gave up 3 bases; unmatched junction bases: 13.

The rearrangement uses TRBV27 and TRBJ2-7; TRBD2 agrees at 8 bases. V lost 3 bases, J lost 5 bases, and 6 bases stayed unmatched. The CDR3 is 14 residues long. Per germline, CDR1 MNHEY and CDR2 SMNVEV (reference sequence). The CDR3 DNA sequence: TGTGCCAGCAGTTTTTTCGCGGGAGGAAACGAGCAGTACTTC. Its translation: CASSFFAGGNEQYF.

This rearrangement joins TRBV4-1 to TRBJ2-5; no clear D gene. Germline V CDR1 and CDR2: MGHRA, YSYEKL. Trimming took off 6 bases at V and 4 bases at J, with 15 bases between the two ends. The CDR3 spans 14 residues. CDR3 sequence reads: CASSRIGGIETQYF. For the CDR3, the DNA is TGCGCCAGCAGTCGAATCGGTGGTATAGAGACCCAGTACTTC.

In its sample, this clone was seen a few times. Here the CDR3 DNA reads TGTGCCAGCAGCTCGGGACAGGGTTGGCCCCAGCATTTT. Translated: CASSSGQGWPQHF. The V and J genes are TRBV7-2 and TRBJ1-5; 9 bases agree with TRBD1. CDR3 length: 13 amino acids. Germline lookup yields CDR1 SGHTA and CDR2 FQGNSA. J gave up 9 bases and V 4 bases, and 4 bases lay outside the gene matches.

The rearrangement joins TRBV18 to TRBJ1-4, with 11 bases identical to TRBD1. Germline V lookup: CDR1 KGHSH, CDR2 LQKENI. V shed 6 bases, J shed 8 bases, and the junction held 5 bases outside the gene matches. The CDR3 has 14 residues. The CDR3 protein is CASSPDRGQEKLFF. For the CDR3, the DNA is TGTGCCAGCTCCCCGGACAGGGGGCAGGAAAAACTGTTTTTT. Looking up the rest from reference TRBV18 and TRBJ1-4 gives the full variable domain: NAGVMQNPRHLVRRRGQEARLRCSPMKGHSHVYWYRQLPEEGLKFMVYLQKENIIDESGMPKERFSAEFPKEGPSILRIQQVVRGDSAAYFCASSPDRGQEKLFFGSGTQLSVL.

The V gene is TRBV19, the J gene TRBJ1-2; 8 positions match TRBD1. Germline lookup yields CDR1 LNHDA and CDR2 SQIVND (reference sequence). The junction had 9 bases not matched to a gene; V was cut back by 5 bases and J by 4 bases. This CDR3 has 15 amino acids. Here the CDR3 reads CASSPRTGPLYGYTF. Written as DNA, the CDR3 is TGTGCCAGTAGTCCACGGACAGGGCCGCTCTATGGCTACACCTTC.